The rows below give T cell receptor beta chains drawn from one sample of a study of T cell responses to AZD1222 COVID-19 vaccine. Profiling relied on immunoSEQ multiplex PCR, and the TCRdb table lists in-frame clones only, not all of them. The table records roughly 96,000 clones, roughly 90% of them present only once. The source material was peripheral blood, sampled 28 days after the second AZD1222 dose. These receptors originate from an adult who received the AZD1222 COVID-19 vaccine. The CDR3 runs from the conserved cysteine through the conserved F or W. Fields, in order: D gene, V gene, J gene, clone size, CDR3 protein, CDR3 DNA. The D gene is left open where the match is weak. Only part of the rows carry a size: once, few, many, or a class if the clone is expanded.

.	TRBV29-1	TRBJ2-5	.	CSAGQFQETQYF	TGCAGCGCTGGACAGTTCCAAGAGACCCAGTACTTC
.	TRBV5-1	TRBJ2-7	.	CASSFRGMPYEQYF	TGCGCCAGCAGCTTCCGGGGGATGCCCTACGAGCAGTACTTC
.	TRBV24-1	TRBJ2-4	.	CATSDGADWKNIQYF	TGTGCCACCAGTGATGGGGCGGACTGGAAAAACATTCAGTACTTC
.	TRBV27	TRBJ1-2	.	CASSFGFDYGYTF	TGTGCCAGCAGTTTTGGGTTTGACTATGGCTACACCTTC
TRBD2	TRBV7-9	TRBJ2-1	.	CASSESMTLAGNEQFF	TGTGCCAGCAGCGAGAGCATGACCCTAGCGGGCAATGAGCAGTTCTTC
TRBD1	TRBV2	TRBJ2-3	once	CASEDRGSTDTQYF	TGTGCCAGTGAGGACAGGGGATCCACAGATACGCAGTATTTT
.	TRBV6-1	TRBJ1-3	.	CASSEAGRRNTIYF	TGTGCCAGCAGTGAAGCCGGGCGGCGGAACACCATATATTTT
TRBD2	TRBV7-2	TRBJ2-1	once	CASSPGLAGGWSYNEQFF	TGTGCCAGCTCCCCGGGACTAGCGGGGGGTTGGTCCTACAATGAGCAGTTCTTC
TRBD1	TRBV5-1	TRBJ1-2	.	CASSFAWDRGRSGYTF	TGCGCCAGCAGCTTCGCTTGGGACAGGGGTAGGAGTGGCTACACCTTC
TRBD1	TRBV28	TRBJ2-7	.	CASSSFEGQGPGWQYF	TGTGCCAGCAGTTCCTTCGAGGGACAGGGTCCTGGATGGCAGTACTTC
.	TRBV30	TRBJ1-5	.	CAWSVRSLGWPQHF	TGTGCCTGGAGTGTACGGTCCTTGGGTTGGCCCCAGCATTTT
.	TRBV5-4	TRBJ1-6	.	CASSPWGVYNSPLHF	TGTGCCAGCAGCCCATGGGGAGTGTATAATTCACCCCTCCACTTT
.	TRBV30	TRBJ1-6	.	CAWRGVDNSPLHF	TGTGCCTGGAGAGGGGTGGATAATTCACCCCTCCACTTT
.	TRBV6-1	TRBJ1-5	.	CASSEAVGIGNQPQHF	TGTGCCAGCAGTGAAGCAGTAGGAATCGGCAATCAGCCCCAGCATTTT
.	TRBV6-5	TRBJ1-6	.	CASSHPTENSPLHF	TGTGCCAGCAGCCACCCGACTGAGAATTCACCCCTCCACTTT
TRBD1	TRBV5-1	TRBJ2-7	.	CASSLGDRERLGSYEQYF	TGCGCCAGCAGCTTGGGGGACAGGGAGCGGCTAGGCTCCTACGAGCAGTACTTC
.	TRBV27	TRBJ2-7	.	CASSLKRAYEQYF	TGTGCCAGCAGTTTGAAAAGAGCCTACGAGCAGTACTTC
TRBD2	TRBV19	TRBJ2-1	.	CASSIYSGISNEQFF	TGTGCCAGTAGTATCTATAGCGGGATCAGCAATGAGCAGTTCTTC
TRBD1	TRBV6-5	TRBJ1-1	.	CASSYSRQGPAFF	TGTGCCAGCAGTTACTCGAGACAGGGGCCAGCTTTCTTT
.	TRBV5-1	TRBJ1-1	few	CASRDSLAGNTEAFF	TGCGCCAGCAGGGACAGTCTTGCGGGGAACACTGAAGCTTTCTTT
TRBD1	TRBV4-1	TRBJ2-7	.	CASSQDTGTGADGEQYF	TGCGCCAGCAGCCAAGATACCGGGACAGGGGCCGACGGCGAGCAGTACTTC
.	TRBV28	TRBJ2-3	few	CASSLAATYTQYF	TGTGCCAGCAGTTTAGCAGCGACCTATACGCAGTATTTT
.	TRBV9	TRBJ2-6	.	CASSKWAPAGANVLTF	TGTGCCAGCTCCAAGTGGGCTCCGGCTGGGGCCAACGTCCTGACTTTC
.	TRBV28	TRBJ2-7	.	CASSPASGAPTGEQYF	TGTGCCAGCAGTCCGGCTTCCGGGGCTCCGACTGGGGAGCAGTACTTC
TRBD1	TRBV28	TRBJ1-2	.	CASRKTGGGYGYTF	TGTGCCAGCAGAAAGACAGGGGGAGGCTATGGCTACACCTTC
TRBD1	TRBV24-1	TRBJ1-2	.	CATSDSTGTGFYGYTF	TGTGCCACCAGTGATTCCACCGGGACAGGTTTTTATGGCTACACCTTC
.	TRBV5-1	TRBJ2-1	.	CASSVRGRDNEQFF	TGCGCCAGCAGCGTAAGAGGACGGGACAATGAGCAGTTCTTC
.	TRBV30	TRBJ2-3	.	CAWSRGGADADTQYF	TGTGCCTGGAGTCGAGGGGGGGCCGACGCAGATACGCAGTATTTT
.	TRBV5-1	TRBJ2-7	.	CASSQAGQLLYEQYF	TGCGCCAGCAGCCAAGCGGGACAGTTACTCTACGAGCAGTACTTC